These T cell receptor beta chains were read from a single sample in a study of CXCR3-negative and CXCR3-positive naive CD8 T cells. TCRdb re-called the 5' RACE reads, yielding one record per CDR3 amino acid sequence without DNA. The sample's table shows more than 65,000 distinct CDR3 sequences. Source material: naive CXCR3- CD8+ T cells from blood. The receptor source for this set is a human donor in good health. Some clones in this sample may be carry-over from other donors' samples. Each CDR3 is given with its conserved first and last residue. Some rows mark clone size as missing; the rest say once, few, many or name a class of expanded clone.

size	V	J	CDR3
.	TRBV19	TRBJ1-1	CASSIRTPYEAFF
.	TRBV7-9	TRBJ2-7	CASIQIPATDVLIYEQYF
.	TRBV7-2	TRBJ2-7	CASSSHERGVPYEQYF
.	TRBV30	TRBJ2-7	CAWSAGQGAGEQYF
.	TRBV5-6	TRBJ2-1	CASSLQWEIGYNEQFF
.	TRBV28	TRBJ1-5	CASSLLRDSHQPQHF
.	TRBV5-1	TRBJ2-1	CASSSGRRAGSFDEQFF
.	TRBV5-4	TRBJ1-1	CASSLTNTEAFF
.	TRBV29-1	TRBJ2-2	CSVTSGGSTGELFF
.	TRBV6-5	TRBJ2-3	CASSYGGATDTQYF
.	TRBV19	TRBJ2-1	CASSIWEGGGDEQFF
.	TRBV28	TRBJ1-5	CASSQFGGNQPQHF
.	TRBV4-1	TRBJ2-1	CASSETGYNEQFF
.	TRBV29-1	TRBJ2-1	CSVQQASNEQFF
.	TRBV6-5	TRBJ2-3	CASSSGTTDTQYF
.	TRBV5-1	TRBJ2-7	CASSWGQAYEQYF
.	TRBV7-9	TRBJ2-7	CASSRGLAGGYEQYF
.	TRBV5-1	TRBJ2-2	CASSLDRPNTGELFF
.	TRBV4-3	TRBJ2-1	CASSQDRHSYNEQFF
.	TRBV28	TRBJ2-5	CASSLQEYQETQYF
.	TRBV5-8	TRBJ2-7	CASSLGLTVGEQYF
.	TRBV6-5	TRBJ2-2	CASSYPAGGGTGELFF
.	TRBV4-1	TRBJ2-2	CASSPGRRSGELFF
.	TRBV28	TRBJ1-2	CASSLGQRGYTF
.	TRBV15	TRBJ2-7	CATTRTGGHEQYF
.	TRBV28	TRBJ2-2	CGVRGPAVELFF
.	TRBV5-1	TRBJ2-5	CASSLAGARETQYF
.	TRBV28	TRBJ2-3	CASSHRDRQSTDTQYF
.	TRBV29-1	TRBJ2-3	CSVVRAGDTSDTQYF
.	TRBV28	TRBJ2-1	CASRLRVMGNNEQFF
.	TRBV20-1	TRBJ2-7	CSAYSQTSGRFSYEQYF
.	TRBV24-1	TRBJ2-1	CATSPRGGALVEQFF
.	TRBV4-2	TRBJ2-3	CASSQVSRGASGGTDTQYF
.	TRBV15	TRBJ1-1	CATSRAAAGTEAFF
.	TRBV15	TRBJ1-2	CATSPHGANYGYTF
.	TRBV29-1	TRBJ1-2	CSVEDRPGYTF
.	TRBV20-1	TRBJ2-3	CSAGLSGIVTDTQYF
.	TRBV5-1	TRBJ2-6	CASSPGEMFGANVLTF
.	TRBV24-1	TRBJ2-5	CATSDLEETQYF
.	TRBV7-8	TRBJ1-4	CASSSSPGAGGGKLFF
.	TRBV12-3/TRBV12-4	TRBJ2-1	CASSFGPNNEQFF
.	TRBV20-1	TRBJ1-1	CSATGGGIMNTEAFF
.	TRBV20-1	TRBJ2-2	CSARDYDSGSPGELFF
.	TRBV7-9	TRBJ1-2	CASSLARAGGVYGYTF
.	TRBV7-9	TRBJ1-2	CASSSGQDYGYTF
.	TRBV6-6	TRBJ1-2	CASGTGGKYGYTF
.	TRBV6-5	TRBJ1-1	CASRPGQGVSEAFF
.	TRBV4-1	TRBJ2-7	CASSPAGYEQYF
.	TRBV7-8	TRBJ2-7	CASSARDVGSYEQYF
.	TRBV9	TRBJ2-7	CASSVEETGDEQYF
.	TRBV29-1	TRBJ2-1	CSADTGDEGIGEQFF
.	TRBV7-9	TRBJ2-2	CASSPSGTGELFF
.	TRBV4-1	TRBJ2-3	CASSQDSASVSTDTQYF
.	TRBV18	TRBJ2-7	CASSPGDRAAYEQYF
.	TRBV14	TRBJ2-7	CASSLLLGLAGVEEQYF
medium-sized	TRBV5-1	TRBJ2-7	CASSSAYEQYF
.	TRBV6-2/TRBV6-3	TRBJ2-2	CASSVNSGVGELFF
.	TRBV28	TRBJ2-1	CASSWAGISSYNEQFF
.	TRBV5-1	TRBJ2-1	CASSFTGNRPYNEQFF
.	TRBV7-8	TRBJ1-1	CASSLGGSNTEAFF